A selection of T cell receptor beta chains follows, all from one sample in a study of PD-1 blockade in classical Hodgkin lymphoma. Only in-frame clones appear in the TCRdb table, and some are missing; sequencing was by immunoSEQ multiplex PCR. In the table there are about 36,000 clones, roughly two thirds of which are singletons. The sequencing used peripheral blood mononuclear cells (PBMCs), collected before the second cycle of nivolumab. These receptors were collected from a human donor with classical Hodgkin lymphoma. Each CDR3 is given with its conserved first and last residue. Each record gives: CDR3 DNA, CDR3 protein, V gene, clone size, D gene, J gene. The D gene is left open where the match is weak. For some rows the clone size is stated as once, few or many, or as a class when expanded; others skip it.

DNA: TGTGCCAGCAGCTCCCCGGGGACTTTTAACAATGAGCAGTTCTTC
CDR3: CASSSPGTFNNEQFF
V: TRBV9
size: few
D: -
J: TRBJ2-1

DNA: TGCGCCAGCAGTCAAGAGGGAAACGAGCAGTACTTC
CDR3: CASSQEGNEQYF
V: TRBV23-1
size: -
D: -
J: TRBJ2-7

DNA: TGTGCCAGCAGCTCGCAGTCTCGCTCTGGAAACACCATATATTTT
CDR3: CASSSQSRSGNTIYF
V: TRBV7-6
size: -
D: -
J: TRBJ1-3

DNA: TGTGCCAGCAGGCAGGGGACAGGCGCAACTAATGAAAAACTGTTTTTT
CDR3: CASRQGTGATNEKLFF
V: TRBV28
size: -
D: TRBD1
J: TRBJ1-4

DNA: TGTGCCAGAAGCTTGAGGGACAGTTATGGCTACACCTTC
CDR3: CARSLRDSYGYTF
V: TRBV5-3
size: -
D: TRBD1
J: TRBJ1-2

DNA: TGTGCCAGCAGCTGGGGGGCCCGGGCGGAGCAGTACTTC
CDR3: CASSWGARAEQYF
V: TRBV5-4
size: -
D: -
J: TRBJ2-7

DNA: TGTGCCAGTAGTATAGGTAGCGGGGGGACGGGCCGGGAGCAGTTCTTC
CDR3: CASSIGSGGTGREQFF
V: TRBV19
size: -
D: TRBD2
J: TRBJ2-1

DNA: TGTGCCAGCAGCTTAGGGGGCCCGGTAATACCCTACGAGCAGTACTTC
CDR3: CASSLGGPVIPYEQYF
V: TRBV11-2
size: -
D: -
J: TRBJ2-7

DNA: TGTGCCAGCAGTGGGACAGGGTTTCGTTCCTACACCTTC
CDR3: CASSGTGFRSYTF
V: TRBV27
size: -
D: TRBD1
J: TRBJ1-2

DNA: TGTGCCAGCGGGAGGGGGACTGCTACCGAGCAGTACTTC
CDR3: CASGRGTATEQYF
V: TRBV9
size: -
D: -
J: TRBJ2-7

DNA: TGTGCCAGCAGCTCCGGGACTAGTTACGAGCAGTACTTC
CDR3: CASSSGTSYEQYF
V: TRBV7-9
size: -
D: TRBD2
J: TRBJ2-7

DNA: TGTGCCAGCAAGCTGCTACCCAAAGAGACCCAGTACTTC
CDR3: CASKLLPKETQYF
V: TRBV2
size: -
D: -
J: TRBJ2-5

DNA: TGTGCCAGCAGCCAAGATATCGGCCCCGCCGAGACCCAGTACTTC
CDR3: CASSQDIGPAETQYF
V: TRBV4-2
size: -
D: -
J: TRBJ2-5

DNA: TGTGCCAGCAGTTCTAACGCGGGACACTTCAATTCACCCCTCCACTTT
CDR3: CASSSNAGHFNSPLHF
V: TRBV5-6
size: -
D: -
J: TRBJ1-6

DNA: TGTGCCAGCAGTTACTCGTCAAGGGGCGAGCAGTACTTC
CDR3: CASSYSSRGEQYF
V: TRBV6-5
size: -
D: -
J: TRBJ2-7

DNA: TGTGCCAGCAGCTTGCTGCAGACCGGGGAGCTGTTTTTT
CDR3: CASSLLQTGELFF
V: TRBV7-2
size: -
D: -
J: TRBJ2-2

DNA: TGTGCCATCAGTGAGTCCCTTTTCTACTCCGGAGGCAATCAGCCCCAGCATTTT
CDR3: CAISESLFYSGGNQPQHF
V: TRBV10-3
size: few
D: -
J: TRBJ1-5

DNA: TGTGCCAGCAGCACGAGACTAGCGAGCACAGATACGCAGTATTTT
CDR3: CASSTRLASTDTQYF
V: TRBV5-4
size: -
D: TRBD2
J: TRBJ2-3

DNA: TGCGCCAGCAGCCAAGATCCTACAGGGGGCAGGCAGTACTTC
CDR3: CASSQDPTGGRQYF
V: TRBV4-3
size: -
D: TRBD1
J: TRBJ2-7

DNA: TGTGCCAGCTCCCTGGGACAGGGGGCGCCTTCCTACGAGCAGTACTTC
CDR3: CASSLGQGAPSYEQYF
V: TRBV18
size: -
D: TRBD1
J: TRBJ2-7

DNA: TGCGCCAGCAGCCGTAATACCGCCGGGACAGGGGGCCGTGGGGCCAACGTCCTGACTTTC
CDR3: CASSRNTAGTGGRGANVLTF
V: TRBV4-3
size: -
D: TRBD1
J: TRBJ2-6

DNA: TGTGCCAGCAGCGTAGGTCAGGGGGCGGCGGGACAGCCCCAGCATTTT
CDR3: CASSVGQGAAGQPQHF
V: TRBV9
size: -
D: TRBD1
J: TRBJ1-5

DNA: TGTGCCAGCAGTTTATCCCGCAGGGATTGGTACTTC
CDR3: CASSLSRRDWYF
V: TRBV27
size: -
D: -
J: TRBJ2-7

DNA: TGTGCCAGCAGACAAGACAGGGCCGGGGAGCTGTTTTTT
CDR3: CASRQDRAGELFF
V: TRBV2
size: -
D: TRBD1
J: TRBJ2-2

DNA: TGTGCCAGCAGCCGAACGTCTGGACAGTCTGAAAAACTGTTTTTT
CDR3: CASSRTSGQSEKLFF
V: TRBV11-2
size: -
D: -
J: TRBJ1-4

DNA: TGTGCCAGCAGCCAGGGACGGGCTACAGGATCTGGCTACACCTTC
CDR3: CASSQGRATGSGYTF
V: TRBV7-2
size: -
D: -
J: TRBJ1-2

DNA: TGTGCCAGCAGCCCGGGACAGGGAGAGGAGGAGACCCAGTACTTC
CDR3: CASSPGQGEEETQYF
V: TRBV4-2
size: -
D: TRBD1
J: TRBJ2-5

DNA: TGCGCCAGCAGCTCCCAGGGGGGACCCTACAATGAGCAGTTCTTC
CDR3: CASSSQGGPYNEQFF
V: TRBV5-1
size: -
D: -
J: TRBJ2-1

DNA: TGTGCCAGCAGCTTGGACGGGGGCGACGAAAAACTGTTTTTT
CDR3: CASSLDGGDEKLFF
V: TRBV5-4
size: -
D: -
J: TRBJ1-4